The present T cell receptor beta chain was sequenced within a study of vaccination and CD4 T cells after COVID-19. Study details: PCR on nasal swabs identified SARS-CoV-2 in convalescent patients, of whom fewer than 10 were mild and one severe. The study enrolled six male and four female convalescents, two of whom were Hispanic. Cellular stimulation was performed using overlapping spike peptides derived from SARS-CoV-2, HCoV-NL63, HCoV-OC43 and HCoV-229E.

Once obtained from cultured CD4+ T cells, the DNA was sequenced using the Oncomine TCR Beta short-read assay. TCRdb passed the PCR reads through MiXCR, listing each CDR3 protein once. The data contain 9,500 to 15,000 distinct CDR3 sequences, more than 40% of them singletons. The V gene lost 6 bases and the J gene lost 6 bases, with 21 bases spanning the gap. The CDR3 extends over 16 amino acids. CDR1 is SNHLY, CDR2 FYNNEI, per germline. Details on this clonotype: Its specificity is not known.

Treatment noted: approximately nine-day PBMC culture with coronavirus spike peptide pools or control peptides (ViraFEST assay). Positive PCR dates covered March to December 2020, before US Alpha, Beta and Delta variants. Sample: CD4+ T cells from blood, cultured in vitro. The sequence was obtained from a human donor who had recovered from COVID-19. This chain links TRBV2 with TRBJ1-5, with no clear D. The CDR3 loop reads CASSRQGLGLGQPQHF. The CDR3 region has the DNA TGTGCCAGCAGCCGCCAAGGACTTGGGCTGGGTCAGCCCCAGCATTTT.